These T cell receptor beta chains were read from a single sample in a study of vaccination effects on CD4 cells after COVID-19. No antigen has been assigned to these receptors. Sequencing used immunoSEQ multiplex PCR; TCRdb keeps in-frame clones, though not all of them. The table shows tens of thousands of clones, with roughly 74% occurring only once. The material sequenced was CD4+ T cells from PBMCs cultured with HCoV-229E spike peptides, taken after COVID-19 vaccination. The receptors here all came from a human donor who received a COVID-19 vaccine. Both conserved end residues are part of each CDR3. The order of the fields is J gene, clone size, V gene, D gene, CDR3 protein, CDR3 DNA. The D gene is left open where the match is weak. Clone size, where shown, is once, few, many, or a class for clones that have expanded.

TRBJ2-6 few TRBV5-6 NA CASSATWSPGANVLTF TGTGCCAGCAGCGCCACGTGGTCACCTGGGGCCAACGTCCTGACTTTC
TRBJ1-6 NA TRBV30 TRBD1 CAWRGLQGAGNSPLHF TGTGCCTGGAGGGGCCTCCAGGGGGCTGGGAATTCACCCCTCCACTTT
TRBJ2-5 NA TRBV24-1 NA CATSDGGRKTQYF TGTGCCACCAGTGATGGGGGTAGGAAGACCCAGTACTTC
TRBJ1-6 once TRBV6-4 NA CASSMRGSYNSPLHF TGTGCCAGCAGTATGAGGGGTTCCTATAATTCACCCCTCCACTTT
TRBJ1-6 NA TRBV5-5 NA CASSLFLQAVMAPLHF TGTGCCAGCAGCTTGTTTTTGCAAGCTGTAATGGCACCCCTCCACTTT
TRBJ2-5 NA TRBV25-1 NA CASTVGAQETQYF TGTGCCAGCACCGTAGGGGCCCAGGAGACCCAGTACTTC
TRBJ2-1 NA TRBV6-5 NA CASSYRWKWTYNEQFF TGTGCCAGCAGTTACAGGTGGAAGTGGACCTACAATGAGCAGTTCTTC
TRBJ2-3 NA TRBV23-1 NA CAGTSYRQRTDTQYF TGCGCCGGGACCTCCTACCGGCAGCGCACAGATACGCAGTATTTT
TRBJ1-2 NA TRBV19 NA CASSIVAAASDYGYTF TGTGCCAGTAGTATAGTGGCGGCAGCCTCGGACTATGGCTACACCTTC
TRBJ2-3 NA TRBV5-1 TRBD1 CASSLGQGPDTQYF TGCGCCAGCAGCTTAGGACAGGGGCCAGATACGCAGTATTTT
TRBJ2-5 NA TRBV6-5 TRBD1 CASSWTGKETQYF TGTGCCAGCAGCTGGACAGGGAAAGAGACCCAGTACTTC
TRBJ1-5 few TRBV24-1 NA CATSEGAGQPQHF TGTGCCACCAGTGAGGGCGCTGGCCAGCCCCAGCATTTT
TRBJ2-3 NA TRBV7-3 TRBD1 CASSPDRGGDTQYF TGTGCCAGCAGCCCCGACAGGGGAGGAGATACGCAGTATTTT
TRBJ2-1 NA TRBV9 TRBD2 CASSVVGAGGRIGEQFF TGTGCCAGCAGCGTAGTTGGAGCGGGGGGGCGGATAGGCGAGCAGTTCTTC
TRBJ2-1 NA TRBV7-6 NA CASSSSGGWGDNEQFF TGTGCCAGCAGCTCGAGTGGGGGATGGGGGGACAATGAGCAGTTCTTC
TRBJ2-1 NA TRBV19 NA CASSIGGLWSYNEQFF TGTGCCAGTAGTATCGGGGGCCTTTGGTCCTACAATGAGCAGTTCTTC
TRBJ1-2 NA TRBV19 NA CASWDPSRNYGYTF TGTGCCAGCTGGGACCCCTCTAGAAACTATGGCTACACCTTC
TRBJ1-5 NA TRBV19 TRBD1 CASSIEQGGQPQHF TGTGCCAGTAGTATTGAACAGGGGGGACAGCCCCAGCATTTT
TRBJ2-6 NA TRBV19 TRBD1 CASSTGQGAPGANVLTF TGTGCCAGTAGTACGGGACAGGGGGCGCCGGGGGCCAACGTCCTGACTTTC
TRBJ2-1 NA TRBV24-1 TRBD1 CACSDAGTDLNEQFF TGTGCCTGCTCCGACGCCGGGACAGACTTGAATGAGCAGTTCTTC
TRBJ1-2 NA TRBV3-1/TRBV3-2 NA CASSQASAGMKSGYTF TGTGCCAGCAGCCAAGCCTCGGCAGGGATGAAGAGTGGCTACACCTTC
TRBJ1-3 NA TRBV7-2 NA CASGPGTRNTIYF TGTGCCAGCGGGCCGGGAACTAGAAACACCATATATTTT
TRBJ2-6 NA TRBV5-4 TRBD1 CASSPGGSGANVLTF TGTGCCAGCAGCCCAGGGGGCTCTGGGGCCAACGTCCTGACTTTC
TRBJ1-1 NA TRBV18 NA CASSPPGATEAFF TGTGCCAGCTCACCACCAGGGGCCACTGAAGCTTTCTTT
TRBJ1-1 NA TRBV18 NA CASSRPGFAEAFF TGTGCCAGCTCACGACCAGGGTTTGCTGAAGCTTTCTTT
TRBJ1-6 NA TRBV19 NA CASGRQGNDNSPLHF TGTGCCAGTGGCCGTCAGGGTAACGATAATTCACCCCTCCACTTT
TRBJ1-5 NA TRBV4-1 NA CASSQERDQPQHF TGCGCCAGCAGCCAAGAACGCGATCAGCCCCAGCATTTT
TRBJ1-1 NA TRBV5-4 NA CASSPAPDRKNTEAFF TGTGCCAGCAGCCCGGCCCCAGACAGAAAGAACACTGAAGCTTTCTTT
TRBJ1-5 NA TRBV28 NA CASSLGGGFQPQHF TGTGCCAGCAGTTTAGGGGGAGGGTTTCAGCCCCAGCATTTT
TRBJ1-1 NA TRBV7-3 NA CASSYRVSARNTEAFF TGTGCCAGCAGCTACAGGGTTTCCGCAAGGAACACTGAAGCTTTCTTT
TRBJ1-2 NA TRBV9 NA CASSVLASGYTF TGTGCCAGCAGCGTGTTAGCAAGTGGCTACACCTTC
TRBJ1-2 NA TRBV18 NA CASSLDGVYYYGYTF TGTGCCAGCTCATTGGACGGGGTCTATTACTATGGCTACACCTTC
TRBJ2-1 NA TRBV30 TRBD2 CAWNPLAGGRDEQFF TGTGCCTGGAACCCACTAGCGGGGGGGCGGGATGAGCAGTTCTTC
TRBJ1-4 few TRBV7-8 NA CASSLGSTGEKLFF TGTGCCAGCAGCTTAGGGTCTACCGGAGAAAAACTGTTTTTT
TRBJ1-2 NA TRBV6-5 NA CASRDRSNGYTF TGTGCCAGCAGGGACAGATCCAATGGCTACACCTTC
TRBJ1-6 NA TRBV5-1 TRBD1 CASSLGHSGGNSPLHF TGCGCCAGCAGCTTGGGGCACTCAGGGGGGAATTCACCCCTCCACTTT
TRBJ2-5 NA TRBV5-1 NA CASSMVGVPYQETQYF TGCGCCAGCAGCATGGTGGGGGTGCCGTACCAAGAGACCCAGTACTTC
TRBJ2-6 NA TRBV18 TRBD1 CASTRTGSGANVLTF TGTGCCAGCACCAGGACAGGTTCCGGGGCCAACGTCCTGACTTTC
TRBJ1-1 few TRBV7-2 NA CASSLVVNTEAFF TGTGCCAGCAGCTTAGTAGTGAACACTGAAGCTTTCTTT
TRBJ2-1 NA TRBV11-1 NA CATRRISYNEQFF TGTGCCACCCGGAGAATCTCCTACAATGAGCAGTTCTTC
TRBJ1-5 NA TRBV19 NA CASSIDHQYSNQPQHF TGTGCCAGTAGTATAGATCACCAGTATAGCAATCAGCCCCAGCATTTT
TRBJ2-3 few TRBV7-9 TRBD2 CASSPTRGGASDTQYF TGTGCCAGCAGCCCGACTCGCGGGGGGGCCTCAGATACGCAGTATTTT